The 8 T cell receptor beta chains given below trace back to one sample, sequenced in a study of radiotherapy plus CTLA-4 blockade in lung cancer. Clones were read by immunoSEQ multiplex PCR, and TCRdb kept only the in-frame ones, dropping some. The sample records approximately 35,000 clones, 85% to 90% being singletons. The specimen was peripheral blood, collected from a patient treated with radiotherapy plus ipilimumab. These receptors were obtained from a human donor with non-small cell lung cancer who had stable disease on radiotherapy plus ipilimumab.

This chain uses TRBV19 with TRBJ2-7, with 11 bases aligning to TRBD2. The J segment lost 5 bases and the V segment lost 2 bases, leaving 11 bases of the junction unmatched. CDR1 is LNHDA and CDR2 is SQIVND in the germline V gene (reference sequence). The CDR3 runs 17 residues. This chain's CDR3 is CASSILPGTSGIHEQYF. In DNA form, the CDR3 reads TGTGCCAGTAGTATATTACCCGGGACTAGCGGTATCCACGAGCAGTACTTC.

This chain links TRBV29-1 with TRBJ2-1; possibly TRBD1 for D (6 bases). Deletions cut 4 bases from V and 3 bases from J, with 13 bases between. The CDR3 totals 14 residues. From germline, CDR1 is SQVTM and CDR2 ANQGSEA. The CDR3 nucleotides are TGCAGCGTTGTAAGGGGGTCTAGCTACAATGAGCAGTTCTTC. Translating it yields CSVVRGSSYNEQFF.

The rearrangement joins TRBV18 to TRBJ2-1; 9 nucleotides match TRBD1. CDR3 length: 14 residues. The trim removed 6 bases at V and 3 bases at J, leaving 3 bases unmatched. Germline CDR1 and CDR2: KGHSH and LQKENI. The CDR3 loop reads CASSDRGSYNEQFF. CDR3 DNA sequence: TGTGCCAGCTCGGACAGGGGAAGCTACAATGAGCAGTTCTTC.

The rearrangement joins TRBV11-2 to TRBJ2-7; 8 bases fit TRBD1. The CDR3 sequence is 16 residues long. V lost 1 base and J lost 0; bases outside the gene matches: 5. CDR1 is SGHAT, CDR2 FQNNGV, per germline. The CDR3 DNA reads as TGTGCCAGCAGCTTAGTTCCAGGACAGGGCTCCTACGAGCAGTACTTC. Its translation is CASSLVPGQGSYEQYF.

The count of this clone is one. The chain joins TRBV5-6 to TRBJ2-1; 10 nucleotides agree with TRBD2. Trimming removed 7 bases from V and 5 bases from J; junction bases left unmatched: 9. Germline CDR1 and CDR2: SGHDT and YYEEEE. This CDR3 comprises 15 residues. CDR3 sequence (DNA): TGTGCCAGCCGAGCCACTAGCGGGGTCAACAATGAGCAGTTCTTC. As protein: CASRATSGVNNEQFF.

The chain's CDR3 is CASSEDRGQGNQPQHF. CDR3 DNA: TGTGCCAGCAGTGAGGACAGGGGGCAGGGCAATCAGCCCCAGCATTTT. V and J are TRBV25-1 and TRBJ1-5; TRBD1 aligns across 11 bases. Germline V CDR1 and CDR2: MGHDK, SYGVNS. The CDR3 has 16 residues. V lost 3 bases to trimming and J lost 2 bases; unmatched junction nucleotides: 3.

The V gene is TRBV9, the J gene TRBJ2-5, with TRBD2 matching over 12 bases. J was trimmed by 5 bases and V by 0 bases; bases with no gene match: 2. CDR3 size: 15 residues. Per germline, CDR1 SGDLS and CDR2 YYNGEE. This CDR3 is CASSVGLAGAETQYF. CDR3 coding DNA: TGTGCCAGCAGCGTAGGACTAGCGGGAGCCGAGACCCAGTACTTC.

A single count supports this clone. The J gene is TRBJ2-2, the V gene TRBV2; tentative D call: TRBD1 (6 bases). V was trimmed by 5 bases and J by 3 bases, leaving 16 bases between them. CDR3 length equals 16 residues. Germline CDR1 reads SNHLY; CDR2 reads FYNNEI. Written as DNA, the CDR3 is TGTGCCAGCAGTCAAAACAGGGATGTGGACACCGGGGAGCTGTTTTTT. Protein product: CASSQNRDVDTGELFF.